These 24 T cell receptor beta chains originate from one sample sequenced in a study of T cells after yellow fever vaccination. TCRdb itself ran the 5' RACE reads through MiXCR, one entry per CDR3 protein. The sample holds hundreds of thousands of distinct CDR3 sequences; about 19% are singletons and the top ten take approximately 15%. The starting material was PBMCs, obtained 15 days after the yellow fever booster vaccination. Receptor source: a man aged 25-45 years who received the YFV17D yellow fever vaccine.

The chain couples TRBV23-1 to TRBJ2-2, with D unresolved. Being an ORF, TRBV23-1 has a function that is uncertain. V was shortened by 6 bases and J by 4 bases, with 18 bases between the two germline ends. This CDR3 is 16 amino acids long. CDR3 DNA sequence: TGCGCCAGCAGCCTCTTTACGTCGGACCTCACCGGGGAGCTGTTTTTT. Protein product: CASSLFTSDLTGELFF.

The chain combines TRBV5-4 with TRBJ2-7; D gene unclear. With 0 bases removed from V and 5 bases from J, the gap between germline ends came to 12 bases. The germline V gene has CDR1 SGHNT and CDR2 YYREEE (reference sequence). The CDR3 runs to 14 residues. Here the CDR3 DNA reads TGTGCCAGCAGCTTGGTAGGGTTCGGCGACGAGCAGTACTTC. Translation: CASSLVGFGDEQYF.

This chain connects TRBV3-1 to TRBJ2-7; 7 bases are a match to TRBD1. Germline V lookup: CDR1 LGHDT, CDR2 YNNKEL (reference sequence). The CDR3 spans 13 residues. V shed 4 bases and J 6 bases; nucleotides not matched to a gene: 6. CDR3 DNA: TGTGCCAGCAGCCTCACAGGGGAACGCGAGCAGTACTTC. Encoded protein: CASSLTGEREQYF.

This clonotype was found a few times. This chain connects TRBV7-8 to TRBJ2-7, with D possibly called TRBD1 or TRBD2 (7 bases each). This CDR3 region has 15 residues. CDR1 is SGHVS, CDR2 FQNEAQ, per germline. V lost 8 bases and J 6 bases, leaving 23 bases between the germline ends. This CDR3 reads CASHPTRGRAGEQYF. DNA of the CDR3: TGTGCCAGCCATCCGACCAGGGGGAGGGCCGGCGAGCAGTACTTC.

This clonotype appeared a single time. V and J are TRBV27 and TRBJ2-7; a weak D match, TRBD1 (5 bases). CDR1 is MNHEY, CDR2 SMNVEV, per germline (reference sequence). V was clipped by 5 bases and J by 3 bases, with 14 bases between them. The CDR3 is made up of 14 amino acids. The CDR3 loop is CASSTPRQFYEQYF. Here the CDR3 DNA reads TGTGCCAGCAGTACCCCGAGACAGTTCTACGAGCAGTACTTC.

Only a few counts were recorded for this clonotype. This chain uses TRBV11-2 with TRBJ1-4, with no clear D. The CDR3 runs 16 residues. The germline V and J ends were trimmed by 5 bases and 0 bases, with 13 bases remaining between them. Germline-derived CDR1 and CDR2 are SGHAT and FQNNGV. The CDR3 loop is CASSTTVQSTNEKLFF. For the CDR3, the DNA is TGTGCCAGCAGCACTACGGTTCAGTCAACTAATGAAAAACTGTTTTTT.

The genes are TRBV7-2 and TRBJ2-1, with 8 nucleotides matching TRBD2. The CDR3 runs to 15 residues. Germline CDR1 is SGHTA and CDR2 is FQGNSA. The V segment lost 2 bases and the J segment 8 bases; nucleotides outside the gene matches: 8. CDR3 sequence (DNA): TGTGCCAGCAGCTTATTCGGGACTAGTGGCCATGAGCAGTTCTTC. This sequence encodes CASSLFGTSGHEQFF.

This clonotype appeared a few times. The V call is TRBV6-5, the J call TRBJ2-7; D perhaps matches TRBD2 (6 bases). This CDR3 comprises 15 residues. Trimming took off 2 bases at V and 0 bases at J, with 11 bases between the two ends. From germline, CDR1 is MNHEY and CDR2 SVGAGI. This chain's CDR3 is CASSYRSAGSYEQYF. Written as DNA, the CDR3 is TGTGCCAGCAGTTACCGATCAGCGGGCTCCTACGAGCAGTACTTC.

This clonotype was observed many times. CDR3 region: CASGNRANPTSSYNSPLHF. The CDR3 DNA follows: TGTGCCAGCGGTAACAGGGCTAACCCGACTAGCTCCTATAATTCACCCCTCCACTTT. This chain links TRBV27 with TRBJ1-6, with a tentative D call TRBD1 (6 bases). The CDR3 extends over 19 amino acids. Germline V lookup: CDR1 MNHEY, CDR2 SMNVEV (reference sequence). The ends were cut back, 8 bases at V and 0 bases at J, with 23 bases in the middle.

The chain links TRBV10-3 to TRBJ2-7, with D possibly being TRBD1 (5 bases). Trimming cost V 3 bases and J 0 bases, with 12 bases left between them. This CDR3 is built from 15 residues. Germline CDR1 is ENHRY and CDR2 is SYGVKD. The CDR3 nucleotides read TGTGCCATCAGTGACCTAACAGGTCCCTCCTACGAGCAGTACTTC. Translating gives CAISDLTGPSYEQYF.

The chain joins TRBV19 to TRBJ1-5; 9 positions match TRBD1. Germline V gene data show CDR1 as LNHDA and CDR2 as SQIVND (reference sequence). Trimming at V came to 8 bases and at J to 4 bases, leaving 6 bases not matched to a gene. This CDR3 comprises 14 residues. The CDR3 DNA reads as TGTGCCAGTGAGGGACAGGGTTGGAATCAGCCCCAGCATTTT. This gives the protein CASEGQGWNQPQHF.

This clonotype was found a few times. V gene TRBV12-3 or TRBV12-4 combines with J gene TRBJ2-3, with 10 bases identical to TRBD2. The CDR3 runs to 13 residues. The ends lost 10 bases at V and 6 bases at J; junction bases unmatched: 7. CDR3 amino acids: CATLPSGSDTQYF. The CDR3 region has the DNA TGTGCCACCCTTCCTAGCGGGAGTGATACGCAGTATTTT.

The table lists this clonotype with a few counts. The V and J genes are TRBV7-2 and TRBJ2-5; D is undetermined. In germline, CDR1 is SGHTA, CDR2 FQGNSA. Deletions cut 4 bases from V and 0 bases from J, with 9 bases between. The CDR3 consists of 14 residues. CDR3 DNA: TGTGCCAGCAGCTCATTCTGGTACCAAGAGACCCAGTACTTC. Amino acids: CASSSFWYQETQYF.

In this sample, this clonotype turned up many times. The CDR3 sequence: CASSLGGFYNEQFF. The DNA of the CDR3 is TGTGCCAGCAGCTTAGGAGGCTTCTACAATGAGCAGTTCTTC. The chain carries TRBV7-2 and TRBJ2-1; D is uncertain. V lost 1 base, J lost 3 bases, and 7 bases lay in between. This CDR3 contains 14 residues. Per germline, CDR1 SGHTA and CDR2 FQGNSA.

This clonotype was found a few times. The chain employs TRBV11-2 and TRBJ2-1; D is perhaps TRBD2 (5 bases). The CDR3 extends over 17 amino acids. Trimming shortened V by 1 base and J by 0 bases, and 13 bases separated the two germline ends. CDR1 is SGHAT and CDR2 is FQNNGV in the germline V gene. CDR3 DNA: TGTGCCAGCAGCTTAGTAGGAGGACTGGTCTCCTACAATGAGCAGTTCTTC. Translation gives CASSLVGGLVSYNEQFF.

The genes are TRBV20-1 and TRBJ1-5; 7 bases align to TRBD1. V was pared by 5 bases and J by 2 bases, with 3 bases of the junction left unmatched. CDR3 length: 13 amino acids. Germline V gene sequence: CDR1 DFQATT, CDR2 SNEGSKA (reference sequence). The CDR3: CSAPTGGNQPQHF. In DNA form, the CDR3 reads TGCAGTGCTCCTACAGGGGGCAATCAGCCCCAGCATTTT.

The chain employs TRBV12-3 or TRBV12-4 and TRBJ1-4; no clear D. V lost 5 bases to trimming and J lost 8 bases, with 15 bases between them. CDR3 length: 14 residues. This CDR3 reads CASSARSGREKLFF. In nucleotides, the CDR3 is TGTGCCAGCAGTGCCCGAAGTGGGAGGGAAAAACTGTTTTTT.

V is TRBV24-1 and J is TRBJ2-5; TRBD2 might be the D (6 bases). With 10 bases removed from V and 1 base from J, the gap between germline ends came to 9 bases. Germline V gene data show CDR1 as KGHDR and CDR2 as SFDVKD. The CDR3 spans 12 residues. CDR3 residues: CATSEGQETQYF. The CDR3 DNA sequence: TGTGCCACTTCGGAGGGCCAAGAGACCCAGTACTTC.

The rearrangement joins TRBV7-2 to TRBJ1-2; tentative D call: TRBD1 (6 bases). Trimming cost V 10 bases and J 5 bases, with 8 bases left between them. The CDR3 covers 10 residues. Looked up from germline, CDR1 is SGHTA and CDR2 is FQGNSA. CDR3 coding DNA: TGTGCCATAGGGGGTTATGGCTACACCTTC. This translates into CAIGGYGYTF.

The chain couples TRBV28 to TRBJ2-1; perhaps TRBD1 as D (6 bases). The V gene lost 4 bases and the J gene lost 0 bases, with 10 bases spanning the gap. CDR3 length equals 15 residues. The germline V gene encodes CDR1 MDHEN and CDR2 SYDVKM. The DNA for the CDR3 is TGTGCCAGCAGTTGGGACACCAGCTCCTACAATGAGCAGTTCTTC. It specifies CASSWDTSSYNEQFF. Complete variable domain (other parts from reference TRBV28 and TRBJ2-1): DVKVTQSSRYLVKRTGEKVFLECVQDMDHENMFWYRQDPGLGLRLIYFSYDVKMKEKGDIPEGYSVSREKKERFSLILESASTNQTSMYLCASSWDTSSYNEQFFGPGTRLTVL.

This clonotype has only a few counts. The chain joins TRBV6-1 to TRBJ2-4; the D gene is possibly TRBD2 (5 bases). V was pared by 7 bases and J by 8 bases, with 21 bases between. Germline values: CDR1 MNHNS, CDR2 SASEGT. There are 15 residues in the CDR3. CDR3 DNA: TGTGCCAGCACCCAAATCGGACTGGACGGGTACATTCAGTACTTC. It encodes CASTQIGLDGYIQYF.

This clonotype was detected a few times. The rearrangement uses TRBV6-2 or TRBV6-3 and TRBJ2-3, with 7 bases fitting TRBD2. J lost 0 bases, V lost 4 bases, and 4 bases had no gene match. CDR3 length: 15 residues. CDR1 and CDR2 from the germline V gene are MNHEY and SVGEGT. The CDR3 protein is CASSWDYQSTDTQYF. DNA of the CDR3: TGTGCCAGCAGTTGGGACTATCAAAGCACAGATACGCAGTATTTT.

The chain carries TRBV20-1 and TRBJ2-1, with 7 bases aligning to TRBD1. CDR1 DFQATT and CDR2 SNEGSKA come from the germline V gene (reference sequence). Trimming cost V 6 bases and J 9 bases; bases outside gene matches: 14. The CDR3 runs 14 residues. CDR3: CSARRAGGHIEQFF. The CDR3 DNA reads TGCAGTGCCCGCAGGGCAGGGGGTCACATTGAGCAGTTCTTC.

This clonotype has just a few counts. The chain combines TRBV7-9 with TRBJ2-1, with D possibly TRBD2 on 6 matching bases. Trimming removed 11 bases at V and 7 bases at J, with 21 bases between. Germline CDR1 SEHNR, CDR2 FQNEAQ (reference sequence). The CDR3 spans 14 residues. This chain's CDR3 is CAGLKDYLGNEQFF. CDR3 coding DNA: TGTGCCGGCCTTAAGGACTACCTTGGAAATGAGCAGTTCTTC.